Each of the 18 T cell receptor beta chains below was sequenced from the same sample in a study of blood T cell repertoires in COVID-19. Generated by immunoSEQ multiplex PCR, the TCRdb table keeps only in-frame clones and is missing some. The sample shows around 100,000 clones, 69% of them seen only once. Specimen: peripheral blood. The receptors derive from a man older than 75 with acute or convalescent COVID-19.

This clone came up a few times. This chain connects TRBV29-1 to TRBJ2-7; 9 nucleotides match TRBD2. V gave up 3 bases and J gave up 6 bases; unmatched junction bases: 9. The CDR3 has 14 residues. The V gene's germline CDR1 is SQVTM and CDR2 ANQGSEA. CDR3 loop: CSVERAGGSREQYF. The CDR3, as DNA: TGCAGCGTTGAGAGAGCGGGAGGTTCGCGCGAGCAGTACTTC.

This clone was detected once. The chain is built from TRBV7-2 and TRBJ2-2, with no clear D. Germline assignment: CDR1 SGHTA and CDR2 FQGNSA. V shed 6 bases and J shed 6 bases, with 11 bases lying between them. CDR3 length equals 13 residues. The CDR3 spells CASRPAWPGELFF. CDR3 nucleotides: TGTGCCAGCAGACCCGCCTGGCCCGGGGAGCTGTTTTTT.

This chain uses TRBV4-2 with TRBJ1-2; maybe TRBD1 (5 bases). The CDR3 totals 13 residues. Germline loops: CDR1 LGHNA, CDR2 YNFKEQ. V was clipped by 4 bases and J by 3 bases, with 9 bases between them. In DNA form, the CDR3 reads TGTGCCAGCAGCCTCCAGGGCGACTATGGCTACACCTTC. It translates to CASSLQGDYGYTF.

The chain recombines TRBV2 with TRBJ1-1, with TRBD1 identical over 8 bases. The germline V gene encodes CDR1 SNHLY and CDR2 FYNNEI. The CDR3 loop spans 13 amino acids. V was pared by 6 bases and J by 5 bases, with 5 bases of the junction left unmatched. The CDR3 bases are TGTGCCAGCAGCTACAGGGGGGGGACTGAAGCTTTCTTT. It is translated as CASSYRGGTEAFF. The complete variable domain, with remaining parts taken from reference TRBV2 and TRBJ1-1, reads EPEVTQTPSHQVTQMGQEVILRCVPISNHLYFYWYRQILGQKVEFLVSFYNNEISEKSEIFDDQFSVERPDGSNFTLKIRSTKLEDSAMYFCASSYRGGTEAFFGQGTRLTVV.

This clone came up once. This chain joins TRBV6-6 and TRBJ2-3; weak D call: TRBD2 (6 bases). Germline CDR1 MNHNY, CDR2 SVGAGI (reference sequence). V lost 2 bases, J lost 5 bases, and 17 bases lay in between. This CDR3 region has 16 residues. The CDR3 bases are TGTGCCAGCAGTTACCGCCAGACCTTGGGGGGAGATACGCAGTATTTT. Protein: CASSYRQTLGGDTQYF.

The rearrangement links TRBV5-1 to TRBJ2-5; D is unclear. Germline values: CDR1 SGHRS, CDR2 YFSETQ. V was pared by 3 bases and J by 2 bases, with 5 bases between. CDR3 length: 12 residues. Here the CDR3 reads CASSSYQETQYF. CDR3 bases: TGCGCCAGCAGCTCGTATCAAGAGACCCAGTACTTC.

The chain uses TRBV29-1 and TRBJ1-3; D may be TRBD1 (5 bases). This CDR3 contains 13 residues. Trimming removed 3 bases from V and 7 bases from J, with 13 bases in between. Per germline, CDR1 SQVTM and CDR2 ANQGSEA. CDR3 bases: TGCAGCGTTGAGACAGCAACAAGGAACACCATATATTTT. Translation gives CSVETATRNTIYF. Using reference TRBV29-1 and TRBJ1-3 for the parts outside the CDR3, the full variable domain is SAVISQKPSRDICQRGTSLTIQCQVDSQVTMMFWYRQQPGQSLTLIATANQGSEATYESGFVIDKFPISRPNLTFSTLTVSNMSPEDSSIYLCSVETATRNTIYFGEGSWLTVV.

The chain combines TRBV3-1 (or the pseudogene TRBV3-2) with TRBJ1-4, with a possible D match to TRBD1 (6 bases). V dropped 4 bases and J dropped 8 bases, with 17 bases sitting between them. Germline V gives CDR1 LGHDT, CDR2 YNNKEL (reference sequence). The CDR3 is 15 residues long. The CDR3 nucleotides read TGTGCCAGCAGCCCCATTAGACAGGTTGGGGAAAAACTGTTTTTT. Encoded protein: CASSPIRQVGEKLFF.

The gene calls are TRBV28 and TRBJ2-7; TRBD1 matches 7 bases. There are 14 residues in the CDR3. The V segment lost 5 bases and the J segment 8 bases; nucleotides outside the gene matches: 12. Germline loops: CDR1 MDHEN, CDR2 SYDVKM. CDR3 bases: TGTGCCAGCAGTCTCCCCGGGACAGCGTCTAAGCAGTACTTC. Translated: CASSLPGTASKQYF. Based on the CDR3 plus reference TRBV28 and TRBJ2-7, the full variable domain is DVKVTQSSRYLVKRTGEKVFLECVQDMDHENMFWYRQDPGLGLRLIYFSYDVKMKEKGDIPEGYSVSREKKERFSLILESASTNQTSMYLCASSLPGTASKQYFGPGTRLTVT.

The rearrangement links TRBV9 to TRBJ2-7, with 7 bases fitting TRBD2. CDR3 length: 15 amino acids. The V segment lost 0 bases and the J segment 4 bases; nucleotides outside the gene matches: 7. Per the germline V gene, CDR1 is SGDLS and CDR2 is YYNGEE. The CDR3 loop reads CASSVAASGLYEQYF. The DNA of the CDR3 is TGTGCCAGCAGCGTAGCGGCTAGCGGACTATACGAGCAGTACTTC.

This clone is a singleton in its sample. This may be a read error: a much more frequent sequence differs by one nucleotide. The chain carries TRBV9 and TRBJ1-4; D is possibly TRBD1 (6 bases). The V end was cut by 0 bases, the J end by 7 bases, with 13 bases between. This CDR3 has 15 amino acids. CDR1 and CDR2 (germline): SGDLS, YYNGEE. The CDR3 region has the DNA TGTGCCAGCAGCGTAGGGCAGGGGACGGGTGAAAAACTGTTTTTT. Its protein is CASSVGQGTGEKLFF.

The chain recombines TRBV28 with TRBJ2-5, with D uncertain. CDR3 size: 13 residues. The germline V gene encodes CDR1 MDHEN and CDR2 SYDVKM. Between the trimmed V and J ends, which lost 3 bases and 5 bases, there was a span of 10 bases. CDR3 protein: CASSFRVVETQYF. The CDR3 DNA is TGTGCCAGCAGTTTCCGGGTCGTGGAGACCCAGTACTTC.

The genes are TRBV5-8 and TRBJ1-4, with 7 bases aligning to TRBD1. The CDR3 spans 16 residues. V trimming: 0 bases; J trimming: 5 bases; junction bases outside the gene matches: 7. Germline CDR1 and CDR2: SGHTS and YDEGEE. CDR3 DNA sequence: TGTGCCAGCAGCTTGGTGCTCGGGACAGAGAATGAAAAACTGTTTTTT. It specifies CASSLVLGTENEKLFF.

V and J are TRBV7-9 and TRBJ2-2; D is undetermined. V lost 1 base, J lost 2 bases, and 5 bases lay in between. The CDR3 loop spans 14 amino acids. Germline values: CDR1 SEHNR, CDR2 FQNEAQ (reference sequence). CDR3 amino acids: CASSLELNTGELFF. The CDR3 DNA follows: TGTGCCAGCAGCTTAGAACTAAACACCGGGGAGCTGTTTTTT.

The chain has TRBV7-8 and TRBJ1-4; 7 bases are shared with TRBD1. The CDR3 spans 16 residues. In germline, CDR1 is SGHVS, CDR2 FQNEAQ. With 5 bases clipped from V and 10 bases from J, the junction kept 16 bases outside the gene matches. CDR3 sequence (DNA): TGTGCCAGCAGCCTGCGTCAGGGGGACCGCTATGGAAAACTGTTTTTT. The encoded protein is CASSLRQGDRYGKLFF.

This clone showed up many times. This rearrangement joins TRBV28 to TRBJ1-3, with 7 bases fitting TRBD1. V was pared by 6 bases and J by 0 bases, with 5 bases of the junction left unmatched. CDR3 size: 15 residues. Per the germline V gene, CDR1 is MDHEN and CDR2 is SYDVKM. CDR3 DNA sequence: TGTGCCAGCAGCAAGGACAGGCCCTCTGGAAACACCATATATTTT. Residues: CASSKDRPSGNTIYF.

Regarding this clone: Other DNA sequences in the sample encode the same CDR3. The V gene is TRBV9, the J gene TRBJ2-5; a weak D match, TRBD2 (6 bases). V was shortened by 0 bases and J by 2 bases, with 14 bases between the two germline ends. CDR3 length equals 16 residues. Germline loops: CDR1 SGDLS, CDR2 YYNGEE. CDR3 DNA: TGTGCCAGCAGCGTAGCGTCCGGGAGAGGTCAAGAGACCCAGTACTTC. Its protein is CASSVASGRGQETQYF.

CDR3 sequence: CASSFDRAEKLFF. CDR3 bases: TGTGCCAGCAGCTTCGACAGGGCTGAAAAACTGTTTTTT. The chain employs TRBV5-4 and TRBJ1-4; TRBD1 matches 7 bases. Germline V CDR1 and CDR2: SGHNT, YYREEE (reference sequence). The CDR3 is made up of 13 amino acids. V lost 2 bases to trimming and J lost 7 bases; unmatched junction nucleotides: 2.